This entry concerns a single TCR beta chain. This record comes from a study of blood T cell repertoires in COVID-19. The overall study: Nucleic acid was either cDNA or gDNA, and it came from T cells, B-cell-depleted T cells, or PBMCs.

Germline V gene lookup returns CDR1 SGDLS and CDR2 YYNGEE. The CDR3 is made up of 16 amino acids. V was trimmed by 3 bases and J by 7 bases, leaving 19 bases between them. Assay used: immunoSEQ multiplex PCR; TCRdb lists only in-frame clones, some missing. Of about 53,000 clones detected, about nine tenths appear once; the ten largest clones hold 2.5% to 3%. The sequenced sample was peripheral blood. The TCR was taken from an elderly man with acute or convalescent COVID-19. The chain joins TRBV9 to TRBJ1-4; unclear D gene. The CDR3 DNA is TGTGCCAGCAGCGCCTATGGGCGCTCGGAGGCTGAAAAACTGTTTTTT. Translated: CASSAYGRSEAEKLFF. The full variable domain, in which reference TRBV9 and TRBJ1-4 provide the parts outside the CDR3, is DSGVTQTPKHLITATGQRVTLRCSPRSGDLSVYWYQQSLDQGLQFLIQYYNGEERAKGNILERFSAQQFPDLHSELNLSSLELGDSALYFCASSAYGRSEAEKLFFGSGTQLSVL.